This T cell receptor (beta chain) was found in a study of CD8+ T cells in alopecia areata. RNA, once extracted, was reverse transcribed into cDNA for use as the sequencing template. Assay: immunoSEQ multiplex PCR; the TCRdb copy retains only in-frame clones and omits some. Altogether more than 150,000 clones are present, roughly 46% being singletons, with the ten largest covering about 9.5%. This CDR3 region has 13 residues. V gave up 2 bases and J gave up 1 base, with 4 bases separating them. Germline V gene data show CDR1 as PRHDT and CDR2 as FYEKMQ (reference sequence). Findings of the study overall: A great number of expanded lesional clones endured in scalp and blood during tofacitinib. Higher clonality than in normal scalp was seen in lesional scalp, especially alopecia totalis/universalis.

The treatment: oral pan-JAK inhibitor, 5-10 mg twice daily. Peripheral blood and lesional scalp punch biopsies came from alopecia areata patients. This clone was seen a handful of times. The antigen is not known. The chain recombines TRBV13 with TRBJ2-3; D unresolved. Sequencing used CD8+ T cells sorted from blood, obtained around week 54, from a patient treated with tofacitinib. This TCR was recovered from a human donor with alopecia areata. CDR3 sequence reads: CASSLPGTDTQYF. The DNA of the CDR3 is TGTGCCAGCAGCTTACCAGGCACAGATACGCAGTATTTT.